This note documents a single TCR beta chain sequence. Its antigen is not identified. Clones were read by immunoSEQ multiplex PCR, and TCRdb kept only the in-frame ones, dropping some. This sample has just over 90,000 clones, with around 90% found just once. This sample stems from a study of OX40 agonist ivuxolimab in advanced cancers. Overall study context: Prior therapy, whether anti-PD-1, anti-PD-L1 or anti-CTLA-4, was allowed, and more than 35% had some. Partial responses were seen in three patients, one with hepatocellular carcinoma and two with cutaneous melanoma. Findings and caveats of the study: Expanded peripheral T cells had an undetermined antigen specificity.

Sequences were derived from CD4+ or CD8+ T cells sorted from blood, sampled in a trial of the OX40 agonist ivuxolimab. The TCR was taken from an adult with an advanced solid tumor such as melanoma, head and neck, liver or kidney cancer.

CDR3 DNA sequence: TGTGCCAGCAGCTTAATGGGGGGCGGGGGCGCTGGGCAGTACTTC. It translates to CASSLMGGGGAGQYF. This sequence joins TRBV11-2 and TRBJ2-7; weak D call: TRBD2 (7 bases). V lost 2 bases to trimming and J lost 9 bases, with 20 bases between them. The CDR3 sequence is 15 residues long. Germline V gives CDR1 SGHAT, CDR2 FQNNGV.